The 6 T cell receptor beta chains below come from one sample, sequenced in a study of blood T cell repertoires in COVID-19 (dated by TCRdb to 2018 to 2020). Library prep was done by the immunoSEQ multiplex PCR assay. Entries here come from immuneACCESS through TCRdb and include only in-frame sequences with V and J called. Some clones fail to appear in such tables; in the studies checked, an unresolved V gene covers under half of the shortfall, and the cause of the remainder is unknown. The sample contains hundreds of thousands of clones, about 83% of them found a single time. 6.8% of the sample rests with the top ten. Material for sequencing was PBMCs or T cells enriched from blood (not recorded which). The receptors stem from a woman aged 40 to 50 who had recovered from COVID-19.

J is TRBJ2-2 and V is TRBV11-2; 9 positions match TRBD2. The V gene's germline CDR1 is SGHAT and CDR2 FQNNGV. Unmatched junction bases numbered 16, after V lost 5 bases and J lost 3 bases. The CDR3 covers 19 residues. The CDR3 protein is CASSGASRREGQHTGELFF. For the CDR3, the DNA is TGTGCCAGCAGCGGCGCGTCCCGGCGGGAGGGGCAACACACCGGGGAGCTGTTTTTT.

This chain joins TRBV27 and TRBJ2-3; TRBD2 matches 10 bases. Germline V CDR1 and CDR2: MNHEY, SMNVEV (reference sequence). Losses at the gene ends were 8 bases for V and 4 bases for J; bases not matched to a gene: 3. CDR3 length: 13 residues. As DNA, the CDR3 is TGTGCCAGCCTAGCGGGAGCATCAGATACGCAGTATTTT. This translates into CASLAGASDTQYF.

The chain links TRBV5-6 to TRBJ1-5; D remains ambiguous. CDR1 SGHDT and CDR2 YYEEEE come from the germline V gene. Trimming took off 0 bases at V and 0 bases at J, with 7 bases between the two ends. The CDR3 runs 15 residues. Here the CDR3 reads CASSLGGSSNQPQHF. DNA for the CDR3: TGTGCCAGCAGCTTGGGAGGAAGTAGCAATCAGCCCCAGCATTTT.

The chain employs TRBV3-1 (or the pseudogene TRBV3-2) and TRBJ2-1; TRBD2 aligns across 7 bases. The germline CDR1 and CDR2 sequences are LGHDT and YNNKEL (reference sequence). CDR3 size: 12 residues. Germline trimming cut 11 bases from V and 8 bases from J; bases unmatched to any gene: 9. CDR3 sequence reads: CASGGFFDEQFF. The CDR3, as DNA: TGTGCCTCGGGAGGTTTTTTTGATGAGCAGTTCTTC.

The chain joins TRBV25-1 to TRBJ2-5; perhaps TRBD1 as D (5 bases). Germline loops: CDR1 MGHDK, CDR2 SYGVNS. This CDR3 region has 13 residues. Trimming took 4 bases from V and 1 from J, leaving 7 bases between them. The CDR3 DNA is TGTGCCAGCAGTGGTGACAGCCAAGAGACCCAGTACTTC. Translating gives CASSGDSQETQYF.

This clone came up once. The chain joins TRBV28 to TRBJ2-1; D call uncertain. Germline V gene data show CDR1 as MDHEN and CDR2 as SYDVKM. This CDR3 spans 15 amino acids. Trimming shortened V by 3 bases and J by 8 bases, and 17 bases separated the two germline ends. CDR3 coding DNA: TGTGCCAGCAGTTTGGTGCCCCAAGCCGCCCATGAGCAGTTCTTC. Translation gives CASSLVPQAAHEQFF.